This T cell receptor (beta chain) was observed in a study of blood T cell repertoires in COVID-19. Study in general: The United States, Italy and Spain provided the acute and convalescent COVID-19 samples. Sources were T cells, B-cell-depleted T cells, or PBMCs; the material itself was cDNA or gDNA.

Seattle researchers signed up patients amid active infection and tracked them longitudinally. Using immunoSEQ multiplex PCR, the repertoire was profiled, and TCRdb retains in-frame clones only, with some absent. Among roughly 500,000 clones listed, 85% to 90% were seen once. This clone has only one observation. The sequence was obtained from a young man with COVID-19, enrolled during active disease. Sequenced sample: peripheral blood.

CDR3 protein: CASSYPGRRSTEAFF. The CDR3 nucleotides are TGTGCCAGCAGTTACCCCGGTAGGAGATCGACTGAAGCTTTCTTT. The gene calls are TRBV6-5 and TRBJ1-1; the D is unclear. V was clipped by 2 bases and J by 5 bases, with 15 bases between them. This CDR3 has 15 residues. Germline values: CDR1 MNHEY, CDR2 SVGAGI.